The rows below give T cell receptor beta chains drawn from one sample of a study of read filtering for tumor transcriptome and immune sequencing. One entry per CDR3 protein results from TCRdb running MiXCR on the reads. The sample has tens of thousands of distinct CDR3 sequences, approximately 19% seen once. The sequenced material came from a population of CD138-negative cells sorted from bone marrow. The source of these receptors is a donor aged 40 or older with multiple myeloma. Both conserved end residues are part of each CDR3. Some rows have no size entry. The others give once, few or many, or a class for an expanded clone.

j_call,v_call,clone_size,cdr3_aa
TRBJ1-5,TRBV27,few,CASSLTGGNQPQHF
TRBJ2-1,TRBV20-1,medium-sized,CSARTSGRPPNEQFF
TRBJ2-2,TRBV7-3,many,CASSLGQKTGELFF
TRBJ1-5,TRBV14,-,CASSPGQGNNQPRHF
TRBJ2-1,TRBV14,many,CASSQDLADEQFF
TRBJ2-7,TRBV5-1,many,CASSPTGTSTYEQYF
TRBJ2-2,TRBV12-3/TRBV12-4,many,CASSFEANGGELFF
TRBJ1-1,TRBV12-3/TRBV12-4,-,CASTLGKNTEAFF
TRBJ2-7,TRBV5-1,many,CASSPGQVYDEQYF
TRBJ2-1,TRBV6-5,many,CASSYSRTPLYNEQFF